These 10 T cell receptor beta chains originate from one sample sequenced in a study of neurological immune-mediated disorders. Each CDR3 protein gets one entry after TCRdb re-called the 5' RACE reads with MiXCR. The sample yields some 65,000 distinct CDR3 sequences, 4% to 6% seen once. Sequencing was performed on PBMCs. These receptors originate from a woman younger than 45 with multiple sclerosis.

This chain connects TRBV11-2 to TRBJ2-3; no clear D gene. The CDR3 has 15 amino acids. V lost 5 bases and J lost 2, with 14 bases in between. Germline CDR1 reads SGHAT; CDR2 reads FQNNGV. The CDR3: CASSPIRGNTDTQYF. The CDR3 DNA reads TGTGCCAGCAGCCCGATCCGCGGAAACACAGATACGCAGTATTTT.

In this sample, this clonotype turned up a few times. V and J are TRBV5-1 and TRBJ2-7, with 11 bases matching TRBD2. The V segment lost 3 bases and the J segment 3 bases; nucleotides outside the gene matches: 5. CDR1 is SGHRS and CDR2 is YFSETQ in the germline V gene. The CDR3 has 15 residues. The DNA of the CDR3 is TGCGCCAGCAGCTACCTAGCGGGGGGAATCTACGAGCAGTACTTC. It translates to CASSYLAGGIYEQYF.

In its sample, this clonotype was seen many times. The rearrangement uses TRBV7-2 and TRBJ1-1, with 7 bases identical to TRBD1. V was pared by 2 bases and J by 1 base, with 4 bases of the junction left unmatched. CDR3 length: 15 amino acids. Germline V gives CDR1 SGHTA, CDR2 FQGNSA. This CDR3 reads CASSLTGQKNTEAFF. The CDR3, as DNA: TGTGCCAGCAGCTTAACGGGACAGAAGAACACTGAAGCTTTCTTT.

This clonotype was detected many times. The J gene is TRBJ2-1, the V gene TRBV7-9; tentative D call: TRBD1 (6 bases). Germline V gene data show CDR1 as SEHNR and CDR2 as FQNEAQ (reference sequence). Trimming took 5 bases from V and 0 from J, leaving 23 bases between them. The CDR3 has 19 residues. The CDR3 region has the DNA TGTGCCAGCAGCCCTCCCCCGACAGGACCGAAGATCTCCTACAATGAGCAGTTCTTC. This translates into CASSPPPTGPKISYNEQFF.

This clonotype occurred many times. CDR3 amino acids: CASSSVWNEKLFF. Written as DNA, the CDR3 is TGTGCCAGCAGCTCCGTGTGGAATGAAAAACTGTTTTTT. The rearrangement joins TRBV5-5 to TRBJ1-4; D is unresolved. From germline, CDR1 is SGHKS and CDR2 YYEKEE (reference sequence). The V end was cut by 3 bases, the J end by 5 bases, with 8 bases between. This CDR3 comprises 13 residues.

This clonotype was picked up many times. The CDR3 protein is CASSWLASSGGPYNEQFF. The CDR3 bases are TGTGCCAGCAGCTGGCTTGCATCTAGCGGGGGTCCGTACAATGAGCAGTTCTTC. The V call is TRBV6-5, the J call TRBJ2-1; 10 nucleotides agree with TRBD2. CDR1 MNHEY and CDR2 SVGAGI come from the germline V gene. The CDR3 covers 18 residues. V shed 6 bases and J 4 bases; nucleotides not matched to a gene: 15.

This clonotype was observed many times. V is TRBV12-3 or TRBV12-4 and J is TRBJ1-1, with TRBD1 as a possible D gene (5 bases). V was clipped by 5 bases and J by 0 bases, with 16 bases between them. The CDR3 sequence is 16 residues long. CDR3 DNA sequence: TGTGCCAGCAGTGGAGGGACGGCTGGAATGAACACTGAAGCTTTCTTT. This encodes CASSGGTAGMNTEAFF.

This clonotype was detected many times. The chain employs TRBV20-1 and TRBJ2-7, with D possibly being TRBD2 (6 bases). Between the trimmed V and J ends, which lost 3 bases and 1 base, there was a span of 10 bases. The CDR3 length is 13 residues. The germline CDR1 and CDR2 sequences are DFQATT and SNEGSKA (reference sequence). CDR3 bases: TGCAGTGCTAGTAGTGCGGGGTCCTACGAGCAGTACTTC. Its translation: CSASSAGSYEQYF.

This clonotype was counted a few times. One base away lies a much larger clone, so this may be a sequencing read error. The chain carries TRBV5-8 and TRBJ1-2, with D maybe TRBD1 (5 bases). Per germline, CDR1 SGHTS and CDR2 YDEGEE. With 6 bases removed from V and 4 bases from J, the gap between germline ends came to 10 bases. This CDR3 comprises 12 residues. Written as DNA, the CDR3 is TGTGCCAGCACGGAAAGGGGCTATGGCTACACCTTC. Its translation: CASTERGYGYTF. Complete variable domain (other parts from reference TRBV5-8 and TRBJ1-2): EAGVTQSPTHLIKTRGQQATLRCSPISGHTSVYWYQQALGLGLQFLLWYDEGEERNRGNFPPRFSGRQFPNYSSELNVNALELEDSALYLCASTERGYGYTFGSGTRLTVV.

This clonotype has ten or more counts. The V call is TRBV27, the J call TRBJ1-2; tentatively, D is TRBD1 (6 bases). The CDR3 is made up of 13 amino acids. The ends were cut back, 3 bases at V and 5 bases at J, with 10 bases in the middle. The germline CDR1 and CDR2 sequences are MNHEY and SMNVEV (reference sequence). The CDR3 loop reads CASSLQGSYGYTF. CDR3 bases: TGTGCCAGCAGTTTGCAGGGGTCGTATGGCTACACCTTC.